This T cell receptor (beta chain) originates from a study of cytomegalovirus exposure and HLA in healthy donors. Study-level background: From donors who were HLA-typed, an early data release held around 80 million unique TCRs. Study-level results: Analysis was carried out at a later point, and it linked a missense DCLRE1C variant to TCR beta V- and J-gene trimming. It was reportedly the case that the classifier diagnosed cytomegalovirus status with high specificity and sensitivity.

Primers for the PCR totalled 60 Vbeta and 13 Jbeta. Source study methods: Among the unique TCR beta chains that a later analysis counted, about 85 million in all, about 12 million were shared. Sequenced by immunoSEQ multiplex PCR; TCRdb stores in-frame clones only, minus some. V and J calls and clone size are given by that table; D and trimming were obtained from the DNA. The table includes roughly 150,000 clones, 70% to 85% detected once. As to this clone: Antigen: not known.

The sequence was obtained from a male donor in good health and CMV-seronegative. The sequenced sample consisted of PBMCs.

The DNA for the CDR3 is TGTGCCAGCAGCTTGAGGGACAGGGGCACTGAAGCTTTCTTT. As protein: CASSLRDRGTEAFF. J is TRBJ1-1 and V is TRBV5-4; 10 nucleotides match TRBD1. In germline, CDR1 is SGHNT, CDR2 YYREEE (reference sequence). This CDR3 region has 14 residues. V gave up 1 base and J gave up 4 bases; unmatched junction bases: 1. Full variable domain (remainder filled in from reference TRBV5-4 and TRBJ1-1): ETGVTQSPTHLIKTRGQQVTLRCSSQSGHNTVSWYQQALGQGPQFIFQYYREEENGRGNFPPRFSGLQFPNYSSELNVNALELDDSALYLCASSLRDRGTEAFFGQGTRLTVV.